The rows below give T cell receptor beta chains drawn from one sample of a study of T cell responses to AZD1222 COVID-19 vaccine. Assay: immunoSEQ multiplex PCR; the TCRdb copy retains only in-frame clones and omits some. The sample lists roughly 150,000 clones, about 85% occurring once. The specimen comprised peripheral blood, sampled after recovery from COVID-19. These receptors came from an adult who had recovered from COVID-19. CDR3s include the opening cysteine and the closing phenylalanine or tryptophan. Fields, in order: J gene, V gene, CDR3 protein.

TRBJ2-7 | TRBV19 | CASSTGLLGPNEWYEQYF
TRBJ2-6 | TRBV6-5 | CASSYSADPGANVLTF
TRBJ1-1 | TRBV7-6 | CASSLGQGTEAFF
TRBJ2-1 | TRBV20-1 | CSASIERTRSNEQFF
TRBJ2-6 | TRBV28 | CASSSPGRAGANVLTF
TRBJ2-5 | TRBV18 | CASSPTGTGMVTQYF
TRBJ1-2 | TRBV27 | CASSPYPGQGESYGYTF
TRBJ1-6 | TRBV10-3 | CAIRATGLRSPLHF
TRBJ2-7 | TRBV28 | CASRRTSGSLYEQYF
TRBJ1-4 | TRBV19 | CASRDRGDPNEKLFF
TRBJ2-7 | TRBV5-1 | CASSLERALYEQYF
TRBJ2-1 | TRBV5-1 | CASSLELAGAGHDEQFF
TRBJ2-2 | TRBV27 | CASSLVGGVSPELFF
TRBJ2-6 | TRBV24-1 | CATSDFRGSGANVLTF
TRBJ1-4 | TRBV24-1 | CATSTGVDHEKLFF
TRBJ1-2 | TRBV15 | CATSSGLANYGYTF
TRBJ2-1 | TRBV7-3 | CASSLQGGSSYNEQFF
TRBJ1-5 | TRBV27 | CASSLAGQGKPQHF
TRBJ2-5 | TRBV28 | CASSRDRQETQYF
TRBJ2-3 | TRBV5-1 | CASSPLTSTDTQYF
TRBJ2-3 | TRBV28 | CASSPLWGSGADTQYF
TRBJ1-1 | TRBV5-1 | CASSSQGSSTEAFF
TRBJ2-3 | TRBV9 | CASSVGVDTDTQYF
TRBJ2-7 | TRBV2 | CASTGQGGNEQYF
TRBJ2-3 | TRBV10-3 | CAIRGTSGVGYTQYF
TRBJ1-1 | TRBV29-1 | CSVQITEAFF
TRBJ2-7 | TRBV28 | CASSPGATTYEQYF
TRBJ1-2 | TRBV18 | CASSPPSLGNYGYTF
TRBJ1-6 | TRBV6-5 | CASSYTNMGSNSPLHF
TRBJ2-5 | TRBV11-3 | CASSYQGRETQYF
TRBJ2-7 | TRBV5-5 | CASSLALGQATYEQYF
TRBJ2-2 | TRBV5-6 | CASSLVTGNTGELFF